Detailed here is one TCR beta chain. These data originate in a study of blood T cell repertoires in COVID-19. Study background: Sources were T cells, B-cell-depleted T cells, or PBMCs; the material itself was cDNA or gDNA.

Sequencing was performed with immunoSEQ multiplex PCR; in TCRdb, only in-frame clones are kept and a portion is missing. Among around 160,000 clones listed, approximately 85% were seen once. The CDR3 runs to 16 residues. Germline lookup yields CDR1 MNHNY and CDR2 SVGAGI (reference sequence). J was trimmed by 3 bases and V by 2 bases; bases with no gene match: 8. Sequences were obtained from peripheral blood. This sequence joins TRBV6-6 and TRBJ2-5; TRBD1 agrees at 8 bases. The TCR comes from a woman aged 60-75 years with COVID-19, enrolled during active disease. The CDR3 sequence: CASSYPAGGYKETQYF. Written as DNA, the CDR3 is TGTGCCAGCAGTTACCCGGCAGGGGGCTACAAAGAGACCCAGTACTTC.